This T cell receptor beta chain was found in a study of control samples from healthy donors and cancer patients. The repertoire was sequenced with immunoSEQ multiplex PCR; TCRdb's copy has only in-frame clones and lacks some. This listing includes 150,000 to 200,000 clones. The ends were cut back, 1 base at V and 6 bases at J, with 13 bases in the middle. The CDR3 sequence is 15 residues long. Germline loops: CDR1 SGHTA, CDR2 FQGNSA. Points on this clone: Distinct nucleotide sequences in the sample also encode this CDR3.

The TCR sequence derives from a woman in her 30s in good health. What was sequenced was blood. V gene TRBV7-2 combines with J gene TRBJ1-5; D is perhaps TRBD1 (6 bases). The CDR3 is CASSLDSGVGQPQHF. The CDR3 region has the DNA TGTGCCAGCAGCTTAGATTCAGGGGTGGGTCAGCCCCAGCATTTT.